The 9 T cell receptor beta chains below were found in one sample sequenced in a study of blood T cells in healthy people across ages. It was with a sample-barcoded 5' primer and a J-beta primer mix that a second PCR of roughly 7 to 12 cycles was run. TCRdb called the 5' RACE reads again in MiXCR, with one record for every CDR3 protein. The table records fewer than 750,000 distinct CDR3 sequences, more than 45% of them present only once. The sample taken for sequencing was blood. Source of these receptors: a woman older than 75 in good health.

The chain employs TRBV6-2 or TRBV6-3 and TRBJ1-1; the D gene is possibly TRBD1 (5 bases). CDR3 length equals 15 residues. From germline, CDR1 is MNHEY and CDR2 SVGEGT. Trimming stripped 2 bases from V and 0 bases from J, with 10 bases between. The CDR3 DNA follows: TGTGCCAGCAGTTACAGGGGACCTATGAACACTGAAGCTTTCTTT. Translated, it gives CASSYRGPMNTEAFF.

This rearrangement joins TRBV5-1 to TRBJ2-1; 8 nucleotides match TRBD2. CDR1 and CDR2 from the germline V gene are SGHRS and YFSETQ. V lost 4 bases to trimming and J lost 5 bases; unmatched junction nucleotides: 8. The CDR3 contains 15 residues. The CDR3 region is CASSQLAVVDNEQFF. The CDR3 nucleotides are TGCGCCAGCAGCCAACTAGCGGTGGTGGACAATGAGCAGTTCTTC.

This clonotype was found a few times. J is TRBJ1-5 and V is TRBV6-2 or TRBV6-3; D call uncertain. Germline-derived CDR1 and CDR2 are MNHEY and SVGEGT. CDR3 size: 12 residues. V gave up 6 bases and J gave up 9 bases, with 12 bases separating them. Written as DNA, the CDR3 is TGTGCCAGCAGAGACGGCCTTAGGCCCCAGCATTTT. Translation gives CASRDGLRPQHF.

This clonotype was detected many times. The rearrangement uses TRBV29-1 and TRBJ2-1; TRBD1 might be the D (5 bases). The germline V gene has CDR1 SQVTM and CDR2 ANQGSEA. The CDR3 sequence is 16 residues long. Trimming stripped 6 bases from V and 4 bases from J, with 22 bases between. CDR3 protein: CSVYPSGFTSYNEQFF. Written as DNA, the CDR3 is TGCAGCGTCTACCCTTCAGGGTTCACAAGTTACAATGAGCAGTTCTTC.

The V and J genes are TRBV12-3 or TRBV12-4 and TRBJ1-1; 9 positions agree with TRBD1. The CDR3 spans 15 residues. J lost 3 bases, V lost 6 bases, and 8 bases had no gene match. The CDR3 region is CASRPGQGQYTEAFF. The CDR3 nucleotides read TGTGCCAGCAGACCGGGACAGGGACAGTACACTGAAGCTTTCTTT.

The CDR3 DNA follows: TGTGCCAGCAGCTCCAGGCCTCGGGGACTAGCGGGAACCCAGTACTTC. Translating gives CASSSRPRGLAGTQYF. The chain uses TRBV7-2 and TRBJ2-5, with 13 bases aligning to TRBD2. With V trimmed by 4 bases and J by 8 bases, 10 bases remained unmatched. The germline V gene encodes CDR1 SGHTA and CDR2 FQGNSA. The CDR3 runs to 16 residues.

This clonotype was seen a handful of times. The J gene is TRBJ1-2, the V gene TRBV29-1, with D unresolved. Germline assignment: CDR1 SQVTM and CDR2 ANQGSEA. The CDR3 is 9 amino acids. The ends were cut back, 6 bases at V and 6 bases at J, with 5 bases in the middle. The CDR3 sequence: CSVKDGYTF. In DNA form, the CDR3 reads TGCAGCGTGAAGGATGGCTACACCTTC.

Regarding this clonotype: A clone one base away is much larger, so this may be a read error. This rearrangement joins TRBV5-1 to TRBJ2-5; 8 nucleotides align to TRBD2. The CDR3 runs to 14 residues. The germline CDR1 and CDR2 sequences are SGHRS and YFSETQ. CDR3: CASARGGNQATQYF. The CDR3 bases are TGCGCCAGCGCCCGGGGGGGAAATCAAGCGACCCAGTACTTC.

This clonotype was seen only a few times. The chain couples TRBV6-1 to TRBJ2-5, with 7 bases identical to TRBD2. Germline-derived CDR1 and CDR2 are MNHNS and SASEGT. The CDR3 covers 11 residues. V gave up 6 bases and J gave up 10 bases; unmatched junction bases: 5. The CDR3 sequence: CASRGGIDQYF. The CDR3 nucleotides are TGTGCCAGCAGGGGGGGGATCGACCAGTACTTC.